This T cell receptor beta chain was documented in a study of CXCR3-negative and CXCR3-positive naive CD8 T cells. Study-wide results and caveats: Within a donor, both naive subsets shared TRBV-TRBJ usage, unlike memory cells. Naive cells that were CXCR3-positive had more hydrophobic TRB CDR3s (compared with CXCR3-negative naive cells). Both of the naive subsets showed about the same high diversity, but memory CD8+ cells had much less.

CDR1 and CDR2 from the germline V gene are SQVTM and ANQGSEA. The CDR3 totals 14 residues. Points on this clonotype: Its antigen is still unknown.

Naivety in CD8+ T cells corresponded to a CD45RO-CCR7+CD27+CD95- phenotype. TRB cDNA libraries were made by UMI-labeled 5' RACE. Following a re-call of the 5' RACE reads, TCRdb has one entry per CDR3 protein and lacks DNA. The sample includes approximately 59,000 distinct CDR3 sequences. V usage is TRBV29-1 and J usage is TRBJ2-1; absent DNA, TCRdb's TRBD1 call cannot be checked. Input material: naive CXCR3+ CD8+ T cells from blood. Subset meaning: CD45RO-CCR7+CD27+CD95- naive CD8+ T cells expressing CXCR3 (TNR3+). The TCR comes from a human donor in good health. Some clones in this sample may be carry-over from other donors' samples. CDR3 in amino acids: CSVDPGGASNEQFF.